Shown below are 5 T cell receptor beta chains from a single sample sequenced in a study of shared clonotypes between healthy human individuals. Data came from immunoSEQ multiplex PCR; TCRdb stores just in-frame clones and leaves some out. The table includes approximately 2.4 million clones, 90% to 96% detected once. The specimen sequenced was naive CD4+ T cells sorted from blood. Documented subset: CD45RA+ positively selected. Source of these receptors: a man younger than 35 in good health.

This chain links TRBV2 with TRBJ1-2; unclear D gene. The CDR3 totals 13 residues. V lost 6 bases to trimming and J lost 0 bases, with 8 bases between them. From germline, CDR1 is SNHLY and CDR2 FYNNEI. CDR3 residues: CASRLEANYGYTF. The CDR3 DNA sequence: TGTGCCAGCAGACTAGAAGCTAACTATGGCTACACCTTC. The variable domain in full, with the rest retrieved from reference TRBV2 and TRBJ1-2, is EPEVTQTPSHQVTQMGQEVILRCVPISNHLYFYWYRQILGQKVEFLVSFYNNEISEKSEIFDDQFSVERPDGSNFTLKIRSTKLEDSAMYFCASRLEANYGYTFGSGTRLTVV.

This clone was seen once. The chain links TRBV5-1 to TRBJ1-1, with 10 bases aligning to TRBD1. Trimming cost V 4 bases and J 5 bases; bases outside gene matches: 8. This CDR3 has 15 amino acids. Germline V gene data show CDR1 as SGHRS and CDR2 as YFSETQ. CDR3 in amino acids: CASSLGTGVRTEAFF. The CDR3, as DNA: TGCGCCAGCAGCCTCGGGACAGGGGTACGGACTGAAGCTTTCTTT.

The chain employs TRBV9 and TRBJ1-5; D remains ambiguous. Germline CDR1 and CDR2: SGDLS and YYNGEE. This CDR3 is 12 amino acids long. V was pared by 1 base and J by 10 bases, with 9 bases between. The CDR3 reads CASSVFRTPQHF. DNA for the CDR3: TGTGCCAGCAGCGTATTTCGGACCCCCCAGCATTTT.

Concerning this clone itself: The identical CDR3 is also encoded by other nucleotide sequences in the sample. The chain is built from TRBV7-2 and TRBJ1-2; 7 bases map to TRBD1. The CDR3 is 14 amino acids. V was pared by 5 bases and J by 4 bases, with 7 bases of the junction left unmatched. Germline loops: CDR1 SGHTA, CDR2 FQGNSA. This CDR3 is CASSPDRAVYGYTF. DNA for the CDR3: TGTGCCAGCAGCCCCGACAGGGCGGTCTATGGCTACACCTTC.

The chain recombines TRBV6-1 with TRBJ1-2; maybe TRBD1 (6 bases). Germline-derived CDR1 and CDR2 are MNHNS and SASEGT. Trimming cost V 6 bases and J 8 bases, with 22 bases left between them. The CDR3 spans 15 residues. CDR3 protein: CASRETPTGFTGYTF. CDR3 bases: TGTGCCAGCAGAGAAACCCCAACAGGGTTTACCGGCTACACCTTC.